This TCR beta chain is from a study of cytomegalovirus exposure and HLA in healthy donors. Germline assignment: CDR1 MDHEN and CDR2 SYDVKM. The ends lost 6 bases at V and 3 bases at J; junction bases unmatched: 11. The CDR3 contains 16 residues. In this sample, this clone turned up once. No antigen is known for it. PCR involved 60 Vbeta and 13 Jbeta primers. Repertoires were generated with immunoSEQ multiplex PCR, while TCRdb's copy carries only in-frame clones and drops some. The top ten clones hold about 10% of a sample with roughly 130,000 clones, 80% to 90% of them seen once. Overall study findings and caveats: Later work associated fewer than 20,000 TCR beta sequences with HLA alleles at 0.05 false discovery rate. The authors enumerated roughly 180 TCR beta chains as linked to cytomegalovirus.

The rearrangement joins TRBV28 to TRBJ1-5; 7 bases are a match to TRBD1. Source material: PBMCs. The TCR comes from a male donor in good health and CMV-seropositive. In DNA form, the CDR3 reads TGTGCCAGCAGCCAGGGGGGACAGACTTTCAATCAGCCCCAGCATTTT. Amino acid sequence: CASSQGGQTFNQPQHF.